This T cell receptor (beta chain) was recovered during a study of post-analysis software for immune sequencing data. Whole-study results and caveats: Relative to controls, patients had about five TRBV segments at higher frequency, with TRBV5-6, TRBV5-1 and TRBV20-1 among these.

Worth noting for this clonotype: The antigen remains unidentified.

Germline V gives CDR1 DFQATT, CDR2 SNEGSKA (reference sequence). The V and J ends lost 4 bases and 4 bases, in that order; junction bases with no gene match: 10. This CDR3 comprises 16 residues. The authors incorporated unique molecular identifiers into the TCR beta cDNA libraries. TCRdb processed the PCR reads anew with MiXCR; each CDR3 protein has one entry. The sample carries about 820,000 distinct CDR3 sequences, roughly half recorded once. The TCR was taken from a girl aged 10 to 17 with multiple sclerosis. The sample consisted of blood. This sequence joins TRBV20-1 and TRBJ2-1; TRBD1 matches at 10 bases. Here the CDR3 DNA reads TGCAGTGCTACACTGGGGGGACAGGGGTTGTACAATGAGCAGTTCTTC. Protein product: CSATLGGQGLYNEQFF.